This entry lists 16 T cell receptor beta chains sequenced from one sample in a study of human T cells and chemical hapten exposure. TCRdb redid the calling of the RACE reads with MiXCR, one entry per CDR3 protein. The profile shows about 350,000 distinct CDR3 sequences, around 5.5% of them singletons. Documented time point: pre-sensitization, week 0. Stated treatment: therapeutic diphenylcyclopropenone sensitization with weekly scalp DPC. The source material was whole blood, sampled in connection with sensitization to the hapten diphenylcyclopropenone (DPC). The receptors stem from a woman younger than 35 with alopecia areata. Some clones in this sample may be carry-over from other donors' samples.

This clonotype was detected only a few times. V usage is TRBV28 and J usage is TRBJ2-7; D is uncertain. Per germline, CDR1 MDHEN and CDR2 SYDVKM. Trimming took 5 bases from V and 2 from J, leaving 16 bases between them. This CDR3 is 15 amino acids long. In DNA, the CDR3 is TGTGCCAGCAGTCCTCCGCCTAGGGCCCCCTACGAGCAGTACTTC. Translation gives CASSPPPRAPYEQYF.

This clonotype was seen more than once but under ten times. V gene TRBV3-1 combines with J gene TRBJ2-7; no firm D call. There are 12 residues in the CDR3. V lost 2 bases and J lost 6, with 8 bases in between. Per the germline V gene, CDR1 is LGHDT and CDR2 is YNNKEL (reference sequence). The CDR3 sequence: CASSQNGAEQYF. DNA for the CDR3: TGTGCCAGCAGCCAAAATGGAGCCGAGCAGTACTTC.

CDR3 residues: CASSLPLKLTGELFF. The CDR3 DNA follows: TGTGCCAGCAGTCTCCCCCTGAAACTAACCGGGGAGCTGTTTTTT. The chain joins TRBV28 to TRBJ2-2, with D uncertain. In germline, CDR1 is MDHEN, CDR2 SYDVKM. The CDR3 sequence is 15 residues long. V was cut by 5 bases and J by 5 bases, with 15 bases left in between.

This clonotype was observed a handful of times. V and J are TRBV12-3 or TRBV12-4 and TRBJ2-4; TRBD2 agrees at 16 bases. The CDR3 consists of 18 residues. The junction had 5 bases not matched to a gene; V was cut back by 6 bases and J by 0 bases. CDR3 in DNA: TGTGCCAGCAGCTCGGGACTAGCGGGGGGGAGAGCCAAAAACATTCAGTACTTC. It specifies CASSSGLAGGRAKNIQYF.

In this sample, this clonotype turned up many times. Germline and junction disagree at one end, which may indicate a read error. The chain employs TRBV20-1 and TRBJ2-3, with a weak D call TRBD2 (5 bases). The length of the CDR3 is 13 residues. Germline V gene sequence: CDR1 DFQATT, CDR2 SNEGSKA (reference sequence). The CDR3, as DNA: TGCAGTGCCAGAGCGGAGAGCACAGATACGCAGTATTTT. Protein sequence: CSARAESTDTQYF.

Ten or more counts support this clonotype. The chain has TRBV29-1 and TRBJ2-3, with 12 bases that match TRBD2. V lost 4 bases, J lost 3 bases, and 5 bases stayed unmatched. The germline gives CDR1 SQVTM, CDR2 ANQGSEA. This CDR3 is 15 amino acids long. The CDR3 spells CSVVTSGGRTDTQYF. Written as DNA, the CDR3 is TGCAGCGTTGTAACTAGCGGGGGGAGGACAGATACGCAGTATTTT.

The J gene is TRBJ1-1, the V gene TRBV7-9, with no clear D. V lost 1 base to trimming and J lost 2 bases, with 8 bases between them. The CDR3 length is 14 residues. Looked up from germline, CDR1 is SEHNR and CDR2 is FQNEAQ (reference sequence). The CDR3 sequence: CASSLEAPNTEAFF. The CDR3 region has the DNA TGTGCCAGCAGCTTAGAGGCGCCAAACACTGAAGCTTTCTTT.

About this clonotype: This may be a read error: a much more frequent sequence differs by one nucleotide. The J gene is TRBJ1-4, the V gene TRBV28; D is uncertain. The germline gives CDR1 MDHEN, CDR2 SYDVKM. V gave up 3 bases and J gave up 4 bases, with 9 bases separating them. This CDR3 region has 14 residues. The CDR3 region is CASSFGDGNEKLFF. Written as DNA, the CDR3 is TGTGCCAGCAGTTTTGGAGACGGTAATGAAAAACTGTTTTTT.

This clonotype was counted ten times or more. The CDR3 region is CASSLISGARYEQYF. The CDR3 DNA follows: TGTGCCAGCAGCTTAATATCAGGGGCGAGGTACGAGCAGTACTTC. The chain is built from TRBV7-2 and TRBJ2-7; TRBD1 might be the D (6 bases). The CDR3 totals 15 residues. From germline, CDR1 is SGHTA and CDR2 FQGNSA. Deletions cut 2 bases from V and 4 bases from J, with 15 bases between.

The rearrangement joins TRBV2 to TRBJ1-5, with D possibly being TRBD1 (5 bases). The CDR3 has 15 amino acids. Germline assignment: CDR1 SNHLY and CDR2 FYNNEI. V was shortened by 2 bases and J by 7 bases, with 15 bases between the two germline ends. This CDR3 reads CASSERSRGGQPQHF. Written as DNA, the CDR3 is TGTGCCAGCAGTGAAAGGTCGAGGGGAGGCCAGCCCCAGCATTTT.

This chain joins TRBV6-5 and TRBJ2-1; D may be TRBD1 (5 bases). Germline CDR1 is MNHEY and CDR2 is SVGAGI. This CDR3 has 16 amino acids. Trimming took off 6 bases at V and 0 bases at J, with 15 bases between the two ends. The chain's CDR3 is CASRTTGADSYNEQFF. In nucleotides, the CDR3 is TGTGCCAGCAGAACGACTGGGGCGGACTCCTACAATGAGCAGTTCTTC.

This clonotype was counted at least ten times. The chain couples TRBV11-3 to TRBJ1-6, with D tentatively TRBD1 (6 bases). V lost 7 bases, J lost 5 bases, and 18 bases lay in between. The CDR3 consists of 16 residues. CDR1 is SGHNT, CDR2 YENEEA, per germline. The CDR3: CASNRLTGPDNSPLHF. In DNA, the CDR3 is TGTGCCAGCAACCGACTTACAGGGCCGGATAATTCACCCCTCCACTTT.

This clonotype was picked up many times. CDR3: CSASFGDNSPLHF. The CDR3 DNA sequence: TGCAGTGCTAGTTTTGGGGACAATTCACCCCTCCACTTT. The chain couples TRBV20-1 to TRBJ1-6; a weak D match, TRBD1 (5 bases). CDR1 is DFQATT and CDR2 is SNEGSKA in the germline V gene (reference sequence). V lost 3 bases and J 7 bases, leaving 10 bases between the germline ends. CDR3 length equals 13 residues.

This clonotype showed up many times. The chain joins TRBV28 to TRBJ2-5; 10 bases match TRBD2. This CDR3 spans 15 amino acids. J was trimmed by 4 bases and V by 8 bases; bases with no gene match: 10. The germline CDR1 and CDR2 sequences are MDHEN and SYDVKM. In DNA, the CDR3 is TGTGCCAGCTTTACTAGCGGGGCCCGGGCAGAGACCCAGTACTTC. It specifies CASFTSGARAETQYF.

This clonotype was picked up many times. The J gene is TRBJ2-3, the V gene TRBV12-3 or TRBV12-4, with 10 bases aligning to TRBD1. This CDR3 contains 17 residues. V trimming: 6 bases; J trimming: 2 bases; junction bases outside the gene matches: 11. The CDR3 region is CASSSLEGQGPTDTQYF. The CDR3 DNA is TGTGCCAGCAGCTCCTTAGAGGGACAGGGGCCCACAGATACGCAGTATTTT.

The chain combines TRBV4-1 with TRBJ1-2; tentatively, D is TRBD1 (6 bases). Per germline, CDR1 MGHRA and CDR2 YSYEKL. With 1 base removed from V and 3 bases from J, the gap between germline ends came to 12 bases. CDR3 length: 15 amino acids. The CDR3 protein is CASSQGTGTDYGYTF. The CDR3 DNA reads TGCGCCAGCAGCCAAGGAACAGGGACGGACTATGGCTACACCTTC.